This passage covers 4 T cell receptor beta chains from one sample sequenced in a study of PD-1 blockade in classical Hodgkin lymphoma (TCRdb year 2020). Reading the label with the study, this specimen's time point is: cycle 1 day 1 (C1D1), immediately before nivolumab initiation. All trial patients had relapsed after autologous stem cell transplantation, with cohorts A, B and C differing in prior brentuximab vedotin exposure. To prepare the library, the immunoSEQ multiplex PCR assay was applied. TCRdb obtained this table from immuneACCESS and retained in-frame rearrangements with V and J assigned. These tables miss some clones; where compared with another copy, unresolved V genes account for less than half of the shortfall, and the remainder is unexplained. In all, the sample holds approximately 73,000 clones, and under 95% of those were seen once. The ten largest clones capture more than 6.5% of the sample.

The source material was peripheral blood mononuclear cells (PBMCs), sampled at baseline. Receptors were obtained from a human donor with classical Hodgkin lymphoma.

The chain carries TRBV7-3 and TRBJ1-6; 7 positions agree with TRBD1. This CDR3 has 14 amino acids. The junction had 4 bases not matched to a gene; V was cut back by 4 bases and J by 7 bases. Germline V lookup: CDR1 SGHTA, CDR2 FQGTGA. The CDR3 DNA sequence: TGTGCCAGCAGCTCCAGGGGGTTCAATTCACCCCTCCACTTT. It translates to CASSSRGFNSPLHF.

The chain carries TRBV5-6 and TRBJ1-6, with TRBD1 matching over 8 bases. The CDR3 consists of 15 residues. V dropped 3 bases and J dropped 3; count of bases not matched to a gene: 2. Germline CDR1 reads SGHDT; CDR2 reads YYEEEE. The CDR3 protein is CASSYGTGYNSPLHF. CDR3 nucleotide sequence: TGTGCCAGCAGCTATGGGACAGGCTATAATTCACCCCTCCACTTT.

The V gene is TRBV6-1, the J gene TRBJ2-5; weak D call: TRBD2 (5 bases). The germline gives CDR1 MNHNS, CDR2 SASEGT. The CDR3 has 12 amino acids. Trimming shortened V by 8 bases and J by 4 bases, and 11 bases separated the two germline ends. The CDR3 loop is CASAARGETQYF. As DNA, the CDR3 is TGTGCCAGCGCGGCCCGGGGAGAGACCCAGTACTTC.

This chain links TRBV11-1 with TRBJ2-7; 10 nucleotides line up with TRBD1. V trimming: 3 bases; J trimming: 2 bases; junction bases outside the gene matches: 7. CDR3 length: 16 residues. Germline CDR1 SGHAT, CDR2 FQDESV (reference sequence). The CDR3 coding sequence is TGTGCCAGCAGCTTTCCCCCGGGACAGGGGACCTACGAGCAGTACTTC. Translated, it gives CASSFPPGQGTYEQYF. Full variable domain (outside the CDR3, taken from reference TRBV11-1 and TRBJ2-7): EAEVAQSPRYKITEKSQAVAFWCDPISGHATLYWYRQILGQGPELLVQFQDESVVDDSQLPKDRFSAERLKGVDSTLKIQPAELGDSAMYLCASSFPPGQGTYEQYFGPGTRLTVT.